These 4 T cell receptor beta chains originate from one sample sequenced in a study of cytomegalovirus exposure and HLA in healthy donors. The PCR ran on 60 Vbeta and 13 Jbeta primers. Some clones are missing from TCRdb's copy, which holds only in-frame ones; the method was immunoSEQ multiplex PCR. The sample records 160,000 or so clones, 80% being singletons. Material: PBMCs. These receptor sequences come from a man aged 25 to 40 in good health and CMV-seronegative.

This clone was observed a handful of times. The chain is built from TRBV5-1 and TRBJ2-6, with D perhaps TRBD2 (6 bases). Germline V gives CDR1 SGHRS, CDR2 YFSETQ. The CDR3 covers 17 residues. V lost 4 bases, J lost 0 bases, and 14 bases lay in between. The chain's CDR3 is CASSREGGPSGANVLTF. CDR3 DNA: TGCGCCAGCAGCCGAGAGGGAGGACCCTCTGGGGCCAACGTCCTGACTTTC.

The chain combines TRBV28 with TRBJ1-1; tentative D call: TRBD1 (6 bases). Trimming took off 7 bases at V and 0 bases at J, with 18 bases between the two ends. Germline V gene data show CDR1 as MDHEN and CDR2 as SYDVKM. The CDR3 loop spans 16 amino acids. CDR3 protein: CASTFLGAEVNTEAFF. The CDR3 DNA reads as TGTGCCAGCACCTTTCTGGGGGCGGAAGTGAACACTGAAGCTTTCTTT.

The chain carries TRBV27 and TRBJ1-2; 10 bases align to TRBD1. The CDR3 is 14 amino acids. The J segment lost 7 bases and the V segment lost 5 bases, leaving 7 bases of the junction unmatched. Looked up from germline, CDR1 is MNHEY and CDR2 is SMNVEV (reference sequence). CDR3 bases: TGTGCCAGCAGTCAAGGACAGGGGGAGGCTGGCTACACCTTC. Residues: CASSQGQGEAGYTF.

This chain joins TRBV27 and TRBJ2-3, with a tentative D call TRBD1 (5 bases). Germline V CDR1 and CDR2: MNHEY, SMNVEV (reference sequence). The CDR3 length is 14 residues. The germline V and J ends were trimmed by 4 bases and 3 bases, with 11 bases remaining between them. The CDR3 bases are TGTGCCAGCAGTTCAGGGTACGTGACAGATACGCAGTATTTT. It encodes CASSSGYVTDTQYF.